This TCR beta chain derives from a study of beta chain features in type 1 diabetes. Study outcomes and limitations: Among patients with Type 1 diabetes, TCRB CDR3s were moderately but significantly shorter in every one of the four CD4+ subsets.

This clone was counted between two and nine times. The target antigen is unknown. The authors reverse transcribed all of the isolated RNA, so sequencing captured expressed TCRB transcripts. Some clones are missing from TCRdb's copy, which holds only in-frame ones; the method was immunoSEQ multiplex PCR. Here the sample spans approximately 270,000 clones, 14% being singletons. Source material: naive CD4+ T cells from blood. This sequence originates from a man aged 30 to 39 with type 1 diabetes.

CDR3 sequence reads: CAWNQGGETQYF. The CDR3 DNA follows: TGTGCCTGGAACCAGGGGGGTGAGACCCAGTACTTC. This chain uses TRBV30 with TRBJ2-5; D is perhaps TRBD1 (7 bases). The CDR3 runs 12 residues. V was pared by 4 bases and J by 5 bases, with 11 bases between. Germline-derived CDR1 and CDR2 are GTSNPN and SVGIG (reference sequence).